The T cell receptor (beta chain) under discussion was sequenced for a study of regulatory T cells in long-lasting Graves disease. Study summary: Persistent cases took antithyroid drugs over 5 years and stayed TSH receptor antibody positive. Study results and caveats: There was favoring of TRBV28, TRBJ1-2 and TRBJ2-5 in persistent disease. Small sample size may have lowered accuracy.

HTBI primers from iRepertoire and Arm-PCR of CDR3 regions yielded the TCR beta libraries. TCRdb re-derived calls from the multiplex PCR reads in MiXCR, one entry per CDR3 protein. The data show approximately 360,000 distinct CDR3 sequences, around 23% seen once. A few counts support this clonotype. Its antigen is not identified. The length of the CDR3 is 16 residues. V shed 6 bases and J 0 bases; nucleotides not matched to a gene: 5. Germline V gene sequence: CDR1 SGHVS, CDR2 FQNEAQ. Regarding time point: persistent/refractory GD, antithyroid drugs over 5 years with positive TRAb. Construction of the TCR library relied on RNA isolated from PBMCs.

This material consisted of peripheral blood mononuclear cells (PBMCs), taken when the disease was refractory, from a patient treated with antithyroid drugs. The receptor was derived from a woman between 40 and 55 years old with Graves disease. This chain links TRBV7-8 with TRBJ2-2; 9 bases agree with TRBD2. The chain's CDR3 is CASRDGLAPNTGELFF. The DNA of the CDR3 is TGTGCCAGCAGAGATGGACTAGCGCCGAACACCGGGGAGCTGTTTTTT. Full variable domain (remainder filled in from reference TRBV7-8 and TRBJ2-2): GAGVSQSPRYKVAKRGQDVALRCDPISGHVSLFWYQQALGQGPEFLTYFQNEAQLDKSGLPSDRFFAERPEGSVSTLKIQRTQQEDSAVYLCASRDGLAPNTGELFFGEGSRLTVL.